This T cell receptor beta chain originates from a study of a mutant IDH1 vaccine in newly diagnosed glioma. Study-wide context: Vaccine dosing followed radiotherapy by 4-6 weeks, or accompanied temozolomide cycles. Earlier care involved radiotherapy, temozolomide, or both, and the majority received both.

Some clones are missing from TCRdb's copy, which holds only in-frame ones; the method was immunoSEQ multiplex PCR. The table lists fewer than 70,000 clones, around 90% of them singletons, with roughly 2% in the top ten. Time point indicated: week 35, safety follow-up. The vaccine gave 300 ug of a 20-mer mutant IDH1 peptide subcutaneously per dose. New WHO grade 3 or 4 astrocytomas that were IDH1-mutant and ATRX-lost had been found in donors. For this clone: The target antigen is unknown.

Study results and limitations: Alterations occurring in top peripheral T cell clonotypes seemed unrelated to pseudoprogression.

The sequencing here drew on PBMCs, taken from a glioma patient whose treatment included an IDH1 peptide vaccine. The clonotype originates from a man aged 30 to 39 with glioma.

CDR3 in amino acids: CASRGQENTEAFF. CDR3 in DNA: TGTGCCAGCAGAGGACAGGAAAACACTGAAGCTTTCTTT. The chain recombines TRBV28 with TRBJ1-1; TRBD1 agrees at 7 bases. The J segment lost 2 bases and the V segment lost 6 bases, leaving 3 bases of the junction unmatched. The CDR3 extends over 13 amino acids. Germline V gene data show CDR1 as MDHEN and CDR2 as SYDVKM.